This T cell receptor beta chain is from a study of neurological immune-mediated disorders. Broader study findings: HTLV-1-associated myelopathy had the most TCR clonal expansion, and multiple sclerosis had the least, less than healthy controls.

This clonotype was seen many times. The antigen is unknown. TCRdb re-called the 5' RACE reads through MiXCR, storing one row per CDR3 protein. The table lists tens of thousands of distinct CDR3 sequences, 3% to 3.5% of them singletons. The sample's time point: longitudinal time-point 1 (baseline). For the unsorted libraries, 2 million PBMCs stored at -80 C served as input. The CDR3 covers 16 residues. V shed 2 bases and J shed 2 bases, with 13 bases lying between them. CDR1 is MDHEN, CDR2 SYDVKM, per germline. This rearrangement joins TRBV28 to TRBJ2-1; tentatively, D is TRBD2 (6 bases). The material sequenced was PBMCs. This sequence originates from a woman aged 55-69 years with multiple sclerosis. CDR3 amino acids: CASSLAGMAPYNEQFF. CDR3 DNA sequence: TGTGCCAGCAGTTTAGCGGGGATGGCGCCCTACAATGAGCAGTTCTTC.